The 29 T cell receptor beta chains in this list originate from one sample, sequenced in a study of blood T cell repertoires in COVID-19. Assay: immunoSEQ multiplex PCR; the TCRdb copy retains only in-frame clones and omits some. The data contain about 270,000 clones, around 90% of them seen just once; the ten biggest clones take up roughly 2.3%. Sequencing was carried out using peripheral blood. The receptor set was obtained from a man in his fifties with acute or convalescent COVID-19.

The chain is built from TRBV7-9 and TRBJ2-3; maybe TRBD2 (7 bases). The CDR3 loop spans 16 amino acids. V shed 3 bases and J shed 3 bases, with 16 bases lying between them. Germline values: CDR1 SEHNR, CDR2 FQNEAQ (reference sequence). CDR3 sequence (DNA): TGTGCCAGCAGCTTCCTCATGGGGGGGCAAACAGATACGCAGTATTTT. This gives the protein CASSFLMGGQTDTQYF.

The gene calls are TRBV15 and TRBJ2-1, with D possibly matching TRBD2 (6 bases). Trimming pared 0 bases from V and 3 bases from J, leaving 12 bases between. Germline V lookup: CDR1 LNHNV, CDR2 YYDKDF (reference sequence). The CDR3 totals 16 residues. As DNA, the CDR3 is TGTGCCACCAGCAGAGATGGGGGGACCTTCTACAATGAGCAGTTCTTC. Residues: CATSRDGGTFYNEQFF.

J is TRBJ2-3 and V is TRBV4-1, with D possibly TRBD2 on 7 matching bases. CDR3 size: 14 residues. The V gene's germline CDR1 is MGHRA and CDR2 YSYEKL. V lost 1 base and J 9 bases, leaving 14 bases between the germline ends. The CDR3 loop reads CASSQGGGDRTQYF. CDR3 in DNA: TGCGCCAGCAGCCAAGGAGGGGGGGATCGGACGCAGTATTTT.

The V gene is TRBV9, the J gene TRBJ2-3; D remains ambiguous. Germline CDR1 reads SGDLS; CDR2 reads YYNGEE. The CDR3 spans 13 residues. V was pared by 2 bases and J by 0 bases, with 4 bases between. The CDR3 protein is CASSVLSTDTQYF. CDR3 coding DNA: TGTGCCAGCAGCGTCCTCAGCACAGATACGCAGTATTTT.

The chain carries TRBV5-4 and TRBJ2-3; 7 bases line up with TRBD1. CDR1 and CDR2 from the germline V gene are SGHNT and YYREEE (reference sequence). Trimming at V came to 5 bases and at J to 0 bases, leaving 3 bases not matched to a gene. CDR3 size: 14 residues. The DNA of the CDR3 is TGTGCCAGCAGTCCGACAGGGAGCACAGATACGCAGTATTTT. It specifies CASSPTGSTDTQYF.

The chain uses TRBV19 and TRBJ1-2; the match to TRBD1 covers 10 bases. After removal of 7 bases from V and 3 bases from J, the junction contained 5 bases not matched to a gene. The CDR3 extends over 14 amino acids. Germline V gene lookup returns CDR1 LNHDA and CDR2 SQIVND (reference sequence). CDR3 nucleotides: TGTGCCAGTAAAGGGACAGGGGCCCACTATGGCTACACCTTC. This encodes CASKGTGAHYGYTF.

CDR3 residues: CAWSRRGGSTDTQYF. CDR3 coding DNA: TGTGCCTGGAGCCGGCGGGGGGGTAGCACAGATACGCAGTATTTT. This chain uses TRBV30 with TRBJ2-3, with TRBD2 matching over 9 bases. CDR1 GTSNPN and CDR2 SVGIG come from the germline V gene (reference sequence). V dropped 3 bases and J dropped 0; count of bases not matched to a gene: 4. The CDR3 totals 15 residues.

The chain employs TRBV19 and TRBJ2-2; 9 bases align to TRBD1. The CDR3 runs 16 residues. Germline trimming cut 4 bases from V and 4 bases from J; bases unmatched to any gene: 7. In germline, CDR1 is LNHDA, CDR2 SQIVND (reference sequence). CDR3 sequence reads: CASSTHRQGGTGELFF. The CDR3, as DNA: TGTGCCAGTAGTACCCATCGACAGGGGGGCACCGGGGAGCTGTTTTTT.

The gene calls are TRBV19 and TRBJ1-5; D is ambiguous. The V and J ends lost 6 bases and 4 bases respectively, with 16 bases between them. This CDR3 spans 15 amino acids. Germline V lookup: CDR1 LNHDA, CDR2 SQIVND (reference sequence). The CDR3 loop is CASRTGLGLNQPQHF. CDR3 coding DNA: TGTGCCAGTAGAACCGGACTGGGCTTGAATCAGCCCCAGCATTTT.

The V call is TRBV19, the J call TRBJ1-2; D unclear. The germline V gene has CDR1 LNHDA and CDR2 SQIVND (reference sequence). This CDR3 has 10 amino acids. V dropped 8 bases and J dropped 4 bases, with 5 bases sitting between them. CDR3 DNA sequence: TGTGCCAGTGCGAGCTATGGCTACACCTTC. It is translated as CASASYGYTF.

The rearrangement uses TRBV27 and TRBJ2-7; the match to TRBD2 covers 9 bases. This CDR3 comprises 14 residues. Germline V lookup: CDR1 MNHEY, CDR2 SMNVEV (reference sequence). V lost 1 base and J lost 6; bases outside the gene matches: 4. CDR3 residues: CASSLLAGGPEQYF. In DNA form, the CDR3 reads TGTGCCAGCAGTTTATTGGCGGGGGGGCCCGAGCAGTACTTC.

The chain combines TRBV7-9 with TRBJ2-6, with 7 bases identical to TRBD1. The CDR3 contains 16 residues. CDR1 is SEHNR and CDR2 is FQNEAQ in the germline V gene (reference sequence). Trimming cost V 0 bases and J 3 bases; bases outside gene matches: 2. The chain's CDR3 is CASSLAGGLGANVLTF. CDR3 DNA sequence: TGTGCCAGCAGCTTAGCAGGGGGCCTTGGGGCCAACGTCCTGACTTTC.

The V and J genes are TRBV7-2 and TRBJ1-1, with TRBD1 matching 7 bases. Germline assignment: CDR1 SGHTA and CDR2 FQGNSA. V was clipped by 3 bases and J by 10 bases; unmatched bases: 14. The CDR3 covers 15 residues. The CDR3 region is CASSFPYPGQKGAFF. For the CDR3, the DNA is TGTGCCAGCAGCTTCCCTTACCCGGGACAGAAGGGAGCTTTCTTT. Based on the CDR3 plus reference TRBV7-2 and TRBJ1-1, the full variable domain is GAGVSQSPSNKVTEKGKDVELRCDPISGHTALYWYRQSLGQGLEFLIYFQGNSAPDKSGLPSDRFSAERTGGSVSTLTIQRTQQEDSAVYLCASSFPYPGQKGAFFGQGTRLTVV.

The chain recombines TRBV5-1 with TRBJ2-5; 7 bases match TRBD1. After removal of 4 bases from V and 5 bases from J, the junction contained 11 bases not matched to a gene. CDR3 length: 15 residues. Germline V gene data show CDR1 as SGHRS and CDR2 as YFSETQ. The CDR3 sequence: CASSETGNRQETQYF. DNA for the CDR3: TGCGCCAGCAGCGAGACAGGGAACCGACAGGAGACCCAGTACTTC.

V and J are TRBV6-5 and TRBJ1-2, with unresolved D. This CDR3 has 15 residues. V gave up 5 bases and J gave up 3 bases, with 16 bases separating them. CDR1 is MNHEY and CDR2 is SVGAGI in the germline V gene. The CDR3 loop reads CASSPDAGGYYGYTF. CDR3 bases: TGTGCCAGCAGTCCCGACGCCGGCGGATACTATGGCTACACCTTC.

The chain recombines TRBV27 with TRBJ1-5; TRBD1 aligns across 7 bases. There are 14 residues in the CDR3. The trim removed 2 bases at V and 9 bases at J, leaving 7 bases unmatched. Germline V gene sequence: CDR1 MNHEY, CDR2 SMNVEV (reference sequence). The CDR3, as DNA: TGTGCCAGCAGTTTAAACAGGGGAGATGGGCCCCAGCATTTT. Its translation: CASSLNRGDGPQHF.

In its sample, this clone was seen once. V is TRBV7-2 and J is TRBJ2-3; TRBD2 agrees at 9 bases. This CDR3 contains 16 residues. The J segment lost 6 bases and the V segment lost 4 bases, leaving 11 bases of the junction unmatched. The V gene's germline CDR1 is SGHTA and CDR2 FQGNSA. The CDR3 reads CASSSGRAGGPDTQYF. The CDR3 DNA sequence: TGTGCCAGCAGCTCCGGCAGAGCGGGGGGCCCCGATACGCAGTATTTT.

J is TRBJ1-1 and V is TRBV20-1, with D hard to call. Germline values: CDR1 DFQATT, CDR2 SNEGSKA (reference sequence). V lost 6 bases to trimming and J lost 8 bases, with 13 bases between them. This CDR3 comprises 11 residues. CDR3 loop: CSADSRREAFF. The CDR3 DNA reads TGCAGTGCCGATTCTCGCAGAGAAGCTTTCTTT.

This clone has just a few counts. The chain couples TRBV11-2 to TRBJ2-7; 7 positions match TRBD1. Germline CDR1 SGHAT, CDR2 FQNNGV. The CDR3 totals 15 residues. V trimming: 5 bases; J trimming: 0 bases; junction bases outside the gene matches: 7. CDR3 in DNA: TGTGCCAGCAGCACTCTAGAGGGGGCCTCCTACGAGCAGTACTTC. Amino acids: CASSTLEGASYEQYF.

The chain joins TRBV5-1 to TRBJ1-6; D may be TRBD1 (5 bases). The CDR3 is 13 residues long. Trimming stripped 5 bases from V and 7 bases from J, with 10 bases between. The germline gives CDR1 SGHRS, CDR2 YFSETQ. The CDR3 sequence: CASREQGNSPLHF. CDR3 in DNA: TGCGCCAGCAGGGAGCAGGGAAATTCACCCCTCCACTTT.

The CDR3 loop is CASSETPNTGELFF. The CDR3 nucleotides read TGTGCCAGCAGTGAAACACCGAACACCGGGGAGCTGTTTTTT. The V gene is TRBV2, the J gene TRBJ2-2; D gene ambiguous. CDR1 is SNHLY and CDR2 is FYNNEI in the germline V gene. This CDR3 has 14 amino acids. V lost 2 bases to trimming and J lost 0 bases, with 4 bases between them.

This chain connects TRBV27 to TRBJ2-7; D may be TRBD2 (5 bases). The CDR3 contains 14 residues. Germline CDR1 and CDR2: MNHEY and SMNVEV (reference sequence). Deletions cut 2 bases from V and 3 bases from J, with 11 bases between. The CDR3 here is CASSLRRGDYEQYF. The CDR3 DNA follows: TGTGCCAGCAGTTTACGTCGGGGTGACTACGAGCAGTACTTC.

This clone came up once. The chain has TRBV6-5 and TRBJ2-4; D might be TRBD2 (6 bases). Germline CDR1 is MNHEY and CDR2 is SVGAGI. This CDR3 has 13 amino acids. The V gene lost 11 bases and the J gene lost 4 bases, with 15 bases spanning the gap. Here the CDR3 reads CAGAGTSKNIQYF. For the CDR3, the DNA is TGTGCCGGCGCGGGGACCTCAAAAAACATTCAGTACTTC.

Comment on this clone: The junction departs from germline at one end; a sequencing error may be responsible. The chain carries TRBV9 and TRBJ2-1, with 8 bases aligning to TRBD2. CDR3 size: 15 residues. Germline lookup yields CDR1 SGDLS and CDR2 YYNGEE. As DNA, the CDR3 is TGTGCCAGCAGCGTAGCCGCGGGGGGAGCCGACTTCATGGTCTTC. Protein: CASSVAAGGADFMVF. The full variable domain, in which reference TRBV9 and TRBJ2-1 provide the parts outside the CDR3, is DSGVTQTPKHLITATGQRVTLRCSPRSGDLSVYWYQQSLDQGLQFLIQYYNGEERAKGNILERFSAQQFPDLHSELNLSSLELGDSALYFCASSVAAGGADFMVFGPGTRLTVL.

The chain carries TRBV30 and TRBJ2-3; 11 nucleotides agree with TRBD2. Trimming removed 3 bases from V and 5 bases from J; junction bases left unmatched: 10. This CDR3 has 16 residues. Germline-derived CDR1 and CDR2 are GTSNPN and SVGIG (reference sequence). The CDR3 sequence: CAWSATSGEYGDTQYF. The CDR3 DNA sequence: TGTGCCTGGAGCGCGACTAGCGGGGAATATGGAGATACGCAGTATTTT.

This chain uses TRBV5-1 with TRBJ1-1; D perhaps matches TRBD1 (5 bases). This CDR3 has 16 amino acids. In germline, CDR1 is SGHRS, CDR2 YFSETQ. V shed 7 bases and J shed 1 base, with 20 bases lying between them. For the CDR3, the DNA is TGCGCCAGCGCGGGAGGGACCGGAAGGTCGAACACTGAAGCTTTCTTT. Its protein is CASAGGTGRSNTEAFF.

The CDR3 loop is CASSRDSRNTEAFF. In DNA form, the CDR3 reads TGTGCCAGCAGTCGGGACAGCCGGAACACTGAAGCTTTCTTT. The chain combines TRBV7-3 with TRBJ1-1, with 7 bases matching TRBD1. Looked up from germline, CDR1 is SGHTA and CDR2 is FQGTGA. The CDR3 contains 14 residues. With V trimmed by 6 bases and J by 1 base, 5 bases remained unmatched.

V usage is TRBV2 and J usage is TRBJ1-5; D is unclear. This CDR3 region has 14 residues. Germline V CDR1 and CDR2: SNHLY, FYNNEI. V was clipped by 5 bases and J by 1 base, with 9 bases between them. DNA for the CDR3: TGTGCCAGCAGTAAAAGTGGCAGCAATCAGCCCCAGCATTTT. It encodes CASSKSGSNQPQHF.

This chain uses TRBV5-1 with TRBJ2-7, with 7 positions matching TRBD1. The CDR3 sequence is 14 residues long. From germline, CDR1 is SGHRS and CDR2 YFSETQ. V lost 6 bases, J lost 0 bases, and 6 bases stayed unmatched. DNA of the CDR3: TGCGCCAGCACCTCGGGACAGAACTCCTACGAGCAGTACTTC. As protein: CASTSGQNSYEQYF.